Presented here are 2 T cell receptor beta chains from one specimen sequenced in a study of identical twins. In TCRdb, the 5' RACE reads were re-called with MiXCR into one record per CDR3 protein. This sample has a few hundred thousand distinct CDR3 sequences, with about 12% found just once. These data are also associated with another study on yellow fever vaccine responses in identical twins.

Sequencing input: CD8+ T cells sorted from blood. These receptors all come from a woman younger than 30 in good health.

The chain couples TRBV11-2 to TRBJ2-7, with D possibly being TRBD2 (5 bases). Trimming cost V 1 base and J 4 bases, with 8 bases left between them. The V gene's germline CDR1 is SGHAT and CDR2 FQNNGV. The CDR3 length is 13 residues. CDR3 in DNA: TGTGCCAGCAGCTTAGGAGCGGTTTACGAGCAGTACGTC. It yields the protein CASSLGAVYEQYV.

This clonotype has only a few counts. The CDR3 reads CASSSRTDFTDTQYF. The DNA of the CDR3 is TGTGCCAGCAGCTCGAGGACAGACTTCACAGATACGCAGTATTTT. V gene TRBV5-4 combines with J gene TRBJ2-3; a weak D match, TRBD1 (6 bases). CDR3 length: 15 residues. Per germline, CDR1 SGHNT and CDR2 YYREEE (reference sequence). Trimming stripped 3 bases from V and 2 bases from J, with 13 bases between.